A selection of T cell receptor beta chains follows, all from one sample in a study of cytomegalovirus exposure and HLA in healthy donors. Some clones are missing from TCRdb's copy, which holds only in-frame ones; the method was immunoSEQ multiplex PCR. Altogether tens of thousands of clones are present, 60% to 80% being singletons, with the ten largest covering 12%. The source material was PBMCs. These receptors all come from a woman aged 40-49 years in good health and CMV-seropositive. Both conserved end residues are part of each CDR3.

>TRBJ2-3|TRBV7-9|15
CASTTDSFSTDTQYF
>TRBJ1-6|TRBV6-5|15
CASSLTTGSNSPLHF
>TRBJ1-3|TRBV10-3|13
CATSDRGGNTIYF
>TRBJ1-2|TRBV5-1|16
CASSPEGRRAGGGYTF
>TRBJ1-5|TRBV5-1|15
CASSLGQDPDQPQHF
>TRBJ2-4|TRBV5-6|19
CASSPGASGRLLAKNIQYF
>TRBJ2-7|TRBV9|14
CASSVVGVPEEQYF
>TRBJ1-4|TRBV5-1|15
CASSLGTGANEKLFF
>TRBJ2-2|TRBV5-4|13
CAGNDRTTGELFF
>TRBJ2-7|TRBV14|16
CASSRGGTRSSYEQYF
>TRBJ1-2|TRBV25-1|12
CASSDWHYGYTF
>TRBJ2-2|TRBV5-4|15
CASSWDRDDTGELFF
>TRBJ2-1|TRBV7-7|14
CASSFGQGVYEQFF
>TRBJ1-3|TRBV28|16
CASTLGGVLAGNTIYF
>TRBJ1-6|TRBV5-6|17
CASSLAITGDGNSPLHF
>TRBJ2-1|TRBV29-1|12
CSVASGNNEQFF
>TRBJ2-4|TRBV12-5|15
CASAGTGLAKNIQYF
>TRBJ2-4|TRBV9|14
CASSGNNRAAIQYF
>TRBJ2-7|TRBV5-1|14
CASRQGLGGYEQYF
>TRBJ1-5|TRBV6-6|15
CASTPLDRFNQPQHF
>TRBJ2-3|TRBV19|15
CASSIVAPSTDTQYF
>TRBJ1-2|TRBV2|14
CASSTVQGESGYTF
>TRBJ1-2|TRBV25-1|15
CASSEYARVSYGYTF
>TRBJ1-2|TRBV19|16
CASSKDNAYEVYGYTF
>TRBJ1-6|TRBV5-6|16
CASSLVGEYNNSPLHF
>TRBJ1-1|TRBV10-2|16
CASRDHETGLYTEAFF
>TRBJ1-4|TRBV2|14
CASSFDRTNEKLFF
>TRBJ1-2|TRBV14|14
CASSQDHGVYGYTF
>TRBJ2-1|TRBV7-2|15
CASSLGASSYNEQFF
>TRBJ1-6|TRBV6-1|16
CASSARGTVYNSPLHF
>TRBJ2-2|TRBV6-1|14
CASSDGTDTGELFF
>TRBJ1-4|TRBV5-1|17
CASSLEVRSTNEGKLFF
>TRBJ1-1|TRBV7-2|15
CASSLSLAESTEAFF
>TRBJ2-3|TRBV29-1|17
CSVDSAASGGNTDTQYF
>TRBJ1-4|TRBV14|12
CASSSRGEKLFF
>TRBJ2-4|TRBV14|16
CASSPGQGRAKNIQYF
>TRBJ2-5|TRBV5-1|16
CASSLTSGGVEETQYF